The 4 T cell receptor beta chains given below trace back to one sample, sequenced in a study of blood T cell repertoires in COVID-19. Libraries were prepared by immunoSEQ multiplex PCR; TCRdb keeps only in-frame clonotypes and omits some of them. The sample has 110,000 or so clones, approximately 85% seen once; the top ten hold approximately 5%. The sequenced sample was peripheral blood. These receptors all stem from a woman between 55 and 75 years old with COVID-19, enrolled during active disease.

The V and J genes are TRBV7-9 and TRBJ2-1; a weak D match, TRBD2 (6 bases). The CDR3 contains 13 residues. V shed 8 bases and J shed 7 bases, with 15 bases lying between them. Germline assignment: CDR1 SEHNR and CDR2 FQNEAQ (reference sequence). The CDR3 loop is CASGSSGGNEQFF. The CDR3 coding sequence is TGTGCCAGCGGGTCCTCCGGGGGAAATGAGCAGTTCTTC.

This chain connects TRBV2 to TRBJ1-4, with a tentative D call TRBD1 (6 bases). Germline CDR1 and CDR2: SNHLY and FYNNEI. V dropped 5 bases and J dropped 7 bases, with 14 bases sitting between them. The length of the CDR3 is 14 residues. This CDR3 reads CASSRTGFSEKLFF. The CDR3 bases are TGTGCCAGCAGTCGCACAGGGTTTAGTGAAAAACTGTTTTTT.

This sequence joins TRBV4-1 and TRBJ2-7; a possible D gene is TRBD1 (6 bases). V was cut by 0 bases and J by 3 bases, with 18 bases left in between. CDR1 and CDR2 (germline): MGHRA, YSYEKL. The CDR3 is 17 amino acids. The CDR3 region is CASSQDQGSGHLYEQYF. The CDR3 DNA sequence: TGCGCCAGCAGCCAAGATCAGGGGTCGGGACATCTCTACGAGCAGTACTTC.

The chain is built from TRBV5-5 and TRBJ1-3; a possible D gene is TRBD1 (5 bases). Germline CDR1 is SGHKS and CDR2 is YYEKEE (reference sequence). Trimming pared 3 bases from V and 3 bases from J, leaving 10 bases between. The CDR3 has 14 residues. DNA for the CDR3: TGTGCCAGCAGCTCCCCGGGGGTTGGAAACACCATATATTTT. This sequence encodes CASSSPGVGNTIYF.